These 26 T cell receptor beta chains share one sample of origin, sequenced in a study of blood T cell repertoires in COVID-19. The protocol was immunoSEQ multiplex PCR, while the TCRdb copy is restricted to in-frame clones and leaves out a portion. Among approximately 240,000 clones listed, approximately 90% were seen once. Input material: peripheral blood. All receptors derive from a woman aged 40 to 50 who had recovered from COVID-19.

CDR3 coding DNA: TGTGCCAGCAGGCCCGCGGGGGGCTCCTACAATGAGCAGTTCTTC. Protein product: CASRPAGGSYNEQFF. The V and J genes are TRBV7-9 and TRBJ2-1, with 8 bases lining up with TRBD2. V gave up 6 bases and J gave up 0 bases; unmatched junction bases: 4. The CDR3 runs 15 residues. Germline V CDR1 and CDR2: SEHNR, FQNEAQ (reference sequence).

The chain combines TRBV9 with TRBJ1-4; D possibly corresponds to TRBD1 (5 bases). The germline CDR1 and CDR2 sequences are SGDLS and YYNGEE. The CDR3 is 15 residues long. V gave up 4 bases and J gave up 7 bases, with 17 bases separating them. CDR3 coding DNA: TGTGCCAGCAGCACAGGATCAGGAAATAGTGAAAAACTGTTTTTT. Protein product: CASSTGSGNSEKLFF.

This sequence joins TRBV11-3 and TRBJ1-3; D remains ambiguous. CDR3 length: 15 amino acids. Looked up from germline, CDR1 is SGHNT and CDR2 is YENEEA. V was trimmed by 1 base and J by 0 bases, leaving 7 bases between them. CDR3 loop: CASSLGFSSGNTIYF. The CDR3 nucleotides read TGTGCCAGCAGCTTAGGGTTCAGCTCTGGAAACACCATATATTTT.

CDR3: CASSAEYEQFF. CDR3 DNA: TGTGCCAGCAGCGCCGAGTATGAGCAGTTCTTC. The J gene is TRBJ2-1, the V gene TRBV25-1, with D uncertain. The CDR3 spans 11 residues. Trimming cost V 6 bases and J 8 bases, with 8 bases left between them. From germline, CDR1 is MGHDK and CDR2 SYGVNS.

This clone has only one observation. The chain employs TRBV7-2 and TRBJ1-1; a possible D gene is TRBD1 (6 bases). This CDR3 is 14 amino acids long. Trimming removed 4 bases from V and 1 base from J, with 10 bases in between. Germline-derived CDR1 and CDR2 are SGHTA and FQGNSA. CDR3 loop: CASSWGGQNTEAFF. For the CDR3, the DNA is TGTGCCAGCAGCTGGGGGGGACAGAACACTGAAGCTTTCTTT.

The chain couples TRBV7-9 to TRBJ2-7; unclear D gene. Germline V gene data show CDR1 as SEHNR and CDR2 as FQNEAQ (reference sequence). There are 12 residues in the CDR3. V dropped 3 bases and J dropped 1 base, with 4 bases sitting between them. In DNA form, the CDR3 reads TGTGCCAGCAGCTTCGCGTCCTACGAGCAGTACTTC. It is translated as CASSFASYEQYF.

The chain links TRBV7-3 to TRBJ2-3; D is possibly TRBD2 (6 bases). CDR1 is SGHTA, CDR2 FQGTGA, per germline. CDR3 length: 15 residues. Trimming took 2 bases from V and 3 from J, leaving 12 bases between them. The CDR3 region is CASSLQGLPTDTQYF. The CDR3 DNA is TGTGCCAGCAGCTTACAGGGACTCCCGACAGATACGCAGTATTTT.

The chain carries TRBV6-5 and TRBJ2-1; TRBD1 matches at 8 bases. The V and J ends lost 2 bases and 5 bases, in that order; junction bases with no gene match: 2. Germline CDR1 and CDR2: MNHEY and SVGAGI. The CDR3 loop spans 14 amino acids. The CDR3 coding sequence is TGTGCCAGCAGTTACACGGACAGGGACAATGAGCAGTTCTTC. Translated: CASSYTDRDNEQFF.

The V call is TRBV11-3, the J call TRBJ2-5; 7 nucleotides align to TRBD1. Germline V gives CDR1 SGHNT, CDR2 YENEEA. The CDR3 sequence is 15 residues long. The V segment lost 5 bases and the J segment 2 bases; nucleotides outside the gene matches: 8. This chain's CDR3 is CASSREPGQQETQYF. As DNA, the CDR3 is TGTGCCAGCAGCCGAGAGCCGGGACAGCAAGAGACCCAGTACTTC.

The rearrangement joins TRBV14 to TRBJ1-6; D remains ambiguous. CDR1 and CDR2 from the germline V gene are SGHDN and FVKESK. Trimming took off 1 base at V and 3 bases at J, with 10 bases between the two ends. This CDR3 spans 16 amino acids. As DNA, the CDR3 is TGTGCCAGCAGCCAAGTCGGAGGTGTCTATAATTCACCCCTCCACTTT. Its protein product is CASSQVGGVYNSPLHF.

This clone has a handful of counts. The rearrangement joins TRBV19 to TRBJ1-5; D gene uncertain. The CDR3 runs 14 residues. Trimming took 3 bases from V and 2 from J, leaving 8 bases between them. CDR1 is LNHDA and CDR2 is SQIVND in the germline V gene (reference sequence). The CDR3 reads CASSMELGNQPQHF. The CDR3 nucleotides are TGTGCCAGTAGTATGGAGTTGGGCAATCAGCCCCAGCATTTT.

This chain uses TRBV4-3 with TRBJ2-2, with TRBD1 matching over 9 bases. Germline V gene data show CDR1 as LGHNA and CDR2 as YSLEER. Losses at the gene ends were 1 base for V and 9 bases for J; bases not matched to a gene: 18. This CDR3 spans 19 amino acids. The CDR3 region is CASSQAQQGALGITRELFF. CDR3 nucleotide sequence: TGCGCCAGCAGCCAAGCTCAACAGGGGGCCTTAGGAATTACACGGGAGCTGTTTTTT.

Concerning this clone: One end of the junction varies from germline; a read error may be responsible. The DNA for the CDR3 is TGTGCCAGTAGTATTGGGGACAGGAGAGACTTC. This gives the protein CASSIGDRRDF. The chain links TRBV19 to TRBJ1-2; 8 bases are shared with TRBD1. The germline V gene has CDR1 LNHDA and CDR2 SQIVND (reference sequence). The CDR3 length is 11 residues.

The chain recombines TRBV5-5 with TRBJ2-3; D gene unclear. The CDR3 extends over 14 amino acids. The V end was cut by 4 bases, the J end by 5 bases, with 14 bases between. Germline V gene sequence: CDR1 SGHKS, CDR2 YYEKEE (reference sequence). CDR3 loop: CASSPQSALDTQYF. The CDR3 nucleotides are TGTGCCAGCAGCCCCCAGAGCGCCTTAGATACGCAGTATTTT.

The V and J genes are TRBV3-1 (or the pseudogene TRBV3-2) and TRBJ2-2, with D hard to call. Trimming cost V 0 bases and J 2 bases, with 7 bases left between them. There are 15 residues in the CDR3. Per germline, CDR1 LGHDT and CDR2 YNNKEL (reference sequence). CDR3 sequence: CASSQDYFNTGELFF. Here the CDR3 DNA reads TGTGCCAGCAGCCAAGATTATTTTAACACCGGGGAGCTGTTTTTT.

CDR3 bases: TGCGCCAGCAGCTTTCCCGGGACTAGCGGGATGACCTACAATGAGCAGTTCTTC. Its protein is CASSFPGTSGMTYNEQFF. The chain combines TRBV5-1 with TRBJ2-1; 13 bases match TRBD2. V lost 2 bases, J lost 2 bases, and 7 bases stayed unmatched. Germline V gene sequence: CDR1 SGHRS, CDR2 YFSETQ. CDR3 size: 18 residues.

This clone was recorded many times. The chain combines TRBV7-9 with TRBJ2-5; 8 bases match TRBD1. The CDR3 extends over 17 amino acids. In germline, CDR1 is SEHNR, CDR2 FQNEAQ (reference sequence). The trim removed 5 bases at V and 5 bases at J, leaving 16 bases unmatched. The CDR3 DNA reads as TGTGCCAGCAGCGGCCGGGACAGGATCGTGTATGGGGAGACCCAGTACTTC. Translated: CASSGRDRIVYGETQYF.

The rearrangement joins TRBV5-6 to TRBJ2-6; D perhaps matches TRBD2 (7 bases). The V gene lost 0 bases and the J gene lost 2 bases, with 12 bases spanning the gap. From germline, CDR1 is SGHDT and CDR2 YYEEEE. This CDR3 spans 17 amino acids. The CDR3 DNA follows: TGTGCCAGCAGCTTGGCCCCGGGGGGCACTGGGGCCAACGTCCTGACTTTC. Translation: CASSLAPGGTGANVLTF.

As DNA, the CDR3 is TGTGCCAGTAGTATTTCAGGGTCCGCAAGCTACACCTTC. It is translated as CASSISGSASYTF. V gene TRBV19 combines with J gene TRBJ1-2, with D maybe TRBD1 (5 bases). CDR3 size: 13 residues. CDR1 is LNHDA and CDR2 is SQIVND in the germline V gene (reference sequence). V dropped 3 bases and J dropped 9 bases, with 14 bases sitting between them.

The rearrangement uses TRBV19 and TRBJ1-2; D uncertain. CDR1 and CDR2 (germline): LNHDA, SQIVND (reference sequence). The V gene lost 5 bases and the J gene lost 5 bases, with 18 bases spanning the gap. The CDR3 length is 15 residues. The CDR3: CASSPIGGAGYGYTF. The CDR3 DNA sequence: TGTGCCAGTAGTCCTATAGGCGGCGCTGGTTATGGCTACACCTTC.

V usage is TRBV28 and J usage is TRBJ1-2; 9 positions agree with TRBD1. Germline V gene data show CDR1 as MDHEN and CDR2 as SYDVKM. There are 15 residues in the CDR3. The V segment lost 5 bases and the J segment 7 bases; nucleotides outside the gene matches: 11. DNA of the CDR3: TGTGCCAGCAGTCCGCCGGGACAGGGAATAAGTGGCTACACCTTC. Its protein is CASSPPGQGISGYTF.

This chain joins TRBV3-1 (or the pseudogene TRBV3-2) and TRBJ2-5; D may be TRBD1 (6 bases). Between the trimmed V and J ends, which lost 3 bases and 2 bases, there was a span of 13 bases. The CDR3 loop spans 15 amino acids. Germline-derived CDR1 and CDR2 are LGHDT and YNNKEL (reference sequence). This CDR3 reads CASSHRRQGQETQYF. The DNA for the CDR3 is TGTGCCAGCAGCCACCGGCGGCAGGGGCAAGAGACCCAGTACTTC.

The genes are TRBV20-1 and TRBJ2-5; D call uncertain. The CDR3 totals 11 residues. Germline lookup yields CDR1 DFQATT and CDR2 SNEGSKA (reference sequence). The V gene lost 0 bases and the J gene lost 12 bases, with 11 bases spanning the gap. This CDR3 reads CSARDLVPEYF. The CDR3 DNA sequence: TGCAGTGCTAGAGATCTCGTCCCCGAGTACTTC.

The V call is TRBV30, the J call TRBJ1-3, with D possibly TRBD1 on 6 matching bases. CDR1 GTSNPN and CDR2 SVGIG come from the germline V gene (reference sequence). V lost 0 bases, J lost 4 bases, and 10 bases lay in between. The CDR3 is made up of 14 amino acids. The CDR3 region is CAWSVQGRGNTIYF. The DNA for the CDR3 is TGTGCCTGGAGTGTACAGGGACGGGGAAACACCATATATTTT.

This clone has a single count. The chain joins TRBV11-3 to TRBJ1-2; the D gene is possibly TRBD1 (5 bases). From germline, CDR1 is SGHNT and CDR2 YENEEA. Deletions cut 4 bases from V and 5 bases from J, with 14 bases between. The CDR3 runs to 14 residues. CDR3 region: CASSSSRASYGYTF. The CDR3 nucleotides are TGTGCCAGCAGCTCTTCCAGGGCCTCTTATGGCTACACCTTC.

The chain carries TRBV7-9 and TRBJ1-1; possibly TRBD1 for D (6 bases). The CDR3 totals 16 residues. CDR1 and CDR2 (germline): SEHNR, FQNEAQ (reference sequence). With 4 bases removed from V and 0 bases from J, the gap between germline ends came to 15 bases. DNA for the CDR3: TGTGCCAGCAGCTCGCACAGGGAGGGGATGAACACTGAAGCTTTCTTT. Its protein is CASSSHREGMNTEAFF.